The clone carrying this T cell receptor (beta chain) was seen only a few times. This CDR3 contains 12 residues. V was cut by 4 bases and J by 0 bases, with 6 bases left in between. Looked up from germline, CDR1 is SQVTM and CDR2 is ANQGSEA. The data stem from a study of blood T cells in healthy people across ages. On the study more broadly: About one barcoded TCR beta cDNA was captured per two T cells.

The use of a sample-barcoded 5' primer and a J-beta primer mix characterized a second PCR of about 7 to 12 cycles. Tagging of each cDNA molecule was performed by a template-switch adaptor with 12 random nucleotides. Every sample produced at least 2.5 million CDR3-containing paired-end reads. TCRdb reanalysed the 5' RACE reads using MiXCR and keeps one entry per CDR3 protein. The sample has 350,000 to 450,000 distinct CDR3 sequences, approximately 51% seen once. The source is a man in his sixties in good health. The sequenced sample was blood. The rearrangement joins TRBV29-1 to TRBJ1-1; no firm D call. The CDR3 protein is CSVGGVNTEAFF. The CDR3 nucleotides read TGCAGCGTTGGTGGGGTGAACACTGAAGCTTTCTTT.